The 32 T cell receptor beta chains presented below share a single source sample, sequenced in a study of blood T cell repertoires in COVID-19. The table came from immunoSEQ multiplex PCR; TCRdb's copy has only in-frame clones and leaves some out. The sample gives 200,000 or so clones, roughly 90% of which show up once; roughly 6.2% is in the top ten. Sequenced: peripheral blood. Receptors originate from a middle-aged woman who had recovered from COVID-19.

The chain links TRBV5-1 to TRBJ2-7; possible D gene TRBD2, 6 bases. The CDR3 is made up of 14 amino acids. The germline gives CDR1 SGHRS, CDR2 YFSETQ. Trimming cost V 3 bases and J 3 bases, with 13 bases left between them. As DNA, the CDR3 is TGCGCCAGCAGCTCCGGACTAACTTTCTACGAGCAGTACTTC. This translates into CASSSGLTFYEQYF.

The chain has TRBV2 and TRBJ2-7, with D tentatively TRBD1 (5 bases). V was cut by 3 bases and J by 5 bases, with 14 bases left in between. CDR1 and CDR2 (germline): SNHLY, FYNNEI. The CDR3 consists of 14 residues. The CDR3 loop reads CASSESRAQHEQYF. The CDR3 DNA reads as TGTGCCAGCAGTGAGTCCAGGGCGCAGCACGAGCAGTACTTC.

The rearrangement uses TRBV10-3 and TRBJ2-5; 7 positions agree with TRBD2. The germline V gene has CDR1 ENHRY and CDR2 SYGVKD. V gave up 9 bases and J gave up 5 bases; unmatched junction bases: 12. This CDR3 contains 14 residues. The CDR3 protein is CAIWGGSNSETQYF. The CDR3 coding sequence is TGTGCCATATGGGGGGGGAGTAATTCGGAGACCCAGTACTTC.

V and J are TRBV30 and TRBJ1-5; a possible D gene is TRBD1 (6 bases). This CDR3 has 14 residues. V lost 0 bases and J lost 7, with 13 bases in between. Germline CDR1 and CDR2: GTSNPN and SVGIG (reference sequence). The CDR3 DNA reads TGTGCCTGGAGTGTGGGGGGGGCGTACCAGCCCCAGCATTTT. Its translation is CAWSVGGAYQPQHF.

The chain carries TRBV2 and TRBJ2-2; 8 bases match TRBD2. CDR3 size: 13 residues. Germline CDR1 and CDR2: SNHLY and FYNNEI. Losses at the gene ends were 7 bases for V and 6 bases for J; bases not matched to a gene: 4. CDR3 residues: CASNVLAAGELFF. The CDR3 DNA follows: TGTGCCAGCAACGTACTAGCGGCCGGGGAGCTGTTTTTT.

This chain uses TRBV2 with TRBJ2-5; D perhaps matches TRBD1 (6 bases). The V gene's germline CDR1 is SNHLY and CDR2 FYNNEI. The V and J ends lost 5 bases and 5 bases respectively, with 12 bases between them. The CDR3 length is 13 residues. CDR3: CASSPQGRETQYF. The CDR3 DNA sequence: TGTGCCAGCAGTCCACAGGGCCGGGAGACCCAGTACTTC.

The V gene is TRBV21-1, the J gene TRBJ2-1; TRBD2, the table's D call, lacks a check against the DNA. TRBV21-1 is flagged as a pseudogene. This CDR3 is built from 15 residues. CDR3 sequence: CASSWAGAGTNEQFF. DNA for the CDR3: TGTGCCAGCAGTTGGGCGGGAGCCGGGACAAATGAGCAGTTCTTC.

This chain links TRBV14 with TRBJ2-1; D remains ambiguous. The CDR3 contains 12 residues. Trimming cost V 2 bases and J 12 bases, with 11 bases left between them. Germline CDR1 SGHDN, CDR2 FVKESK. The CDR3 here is CASSQTAVWQFF. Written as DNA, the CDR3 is TGTGCCAGCAGCCAAACGGCGGTTTGGCAGTTCTTC.

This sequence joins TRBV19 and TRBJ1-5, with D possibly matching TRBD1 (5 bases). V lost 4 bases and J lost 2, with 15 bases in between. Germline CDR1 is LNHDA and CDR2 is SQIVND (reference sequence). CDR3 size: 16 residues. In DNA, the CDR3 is TGTGCCAGTAGTACCAGCCTCGGGGGTCGCAATCAGCCCCAGCATTTT. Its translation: CASSTSLGGRNQPQHF.

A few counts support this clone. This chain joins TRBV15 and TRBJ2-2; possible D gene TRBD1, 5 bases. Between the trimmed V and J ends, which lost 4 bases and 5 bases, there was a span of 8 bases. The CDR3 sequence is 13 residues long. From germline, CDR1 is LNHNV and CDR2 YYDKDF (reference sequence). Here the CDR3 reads CATSNQGTGELFF. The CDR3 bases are TGTGCCACCAGCAATCAGGGTACCGGGGAGCTGTTTTTT.

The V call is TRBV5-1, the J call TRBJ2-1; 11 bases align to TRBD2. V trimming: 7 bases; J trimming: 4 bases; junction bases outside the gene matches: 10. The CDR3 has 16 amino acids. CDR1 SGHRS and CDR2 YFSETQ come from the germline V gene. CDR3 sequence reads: CASDPGASGGYNEQFF. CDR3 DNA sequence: TGCGCCAGCGACCCAGGGGCTAGCGGGGGGTACAATGAGCAGTTCTTC.

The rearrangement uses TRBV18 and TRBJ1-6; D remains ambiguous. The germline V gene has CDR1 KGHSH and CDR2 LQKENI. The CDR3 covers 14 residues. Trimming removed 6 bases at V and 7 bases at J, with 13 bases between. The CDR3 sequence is CASSRRESNSPLHF. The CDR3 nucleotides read TGTGCCAGCTCCCGGCGGGAGTCCAATTCACCCCTCCACTTT.

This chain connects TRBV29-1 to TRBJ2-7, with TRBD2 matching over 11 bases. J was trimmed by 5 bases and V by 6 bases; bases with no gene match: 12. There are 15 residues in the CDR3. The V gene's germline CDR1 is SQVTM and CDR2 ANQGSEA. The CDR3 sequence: CSVVSWTSGSHEQYF. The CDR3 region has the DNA TGCAGCGTCGTGAGCTGGACTAGCGGGTCACACGAGCAGTACTTC.

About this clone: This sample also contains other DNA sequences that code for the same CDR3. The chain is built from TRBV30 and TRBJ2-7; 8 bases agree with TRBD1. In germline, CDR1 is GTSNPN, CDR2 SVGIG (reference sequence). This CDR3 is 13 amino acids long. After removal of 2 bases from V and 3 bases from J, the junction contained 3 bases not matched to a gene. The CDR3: CAWSKGQVYEQYF. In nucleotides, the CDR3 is TGTGCCTGGAGTAAGGGACAGGTCTACGAGCAGTACTTC. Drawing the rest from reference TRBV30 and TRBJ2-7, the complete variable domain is SQTIHQWPATLVQPVGSPLSLECTVEGTSNPNLYWYRQAAGRGLQLLFYSVGIGQISSEVPQNLSASRPQDRQFILSSKKLLLSDSGFYLCAWSKGQVYEQYFGPGTRLTVT.

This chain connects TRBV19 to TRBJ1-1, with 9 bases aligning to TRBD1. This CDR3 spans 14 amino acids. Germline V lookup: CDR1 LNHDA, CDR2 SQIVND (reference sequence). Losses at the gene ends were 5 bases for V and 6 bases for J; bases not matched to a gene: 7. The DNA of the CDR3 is TGTGCCAGTAGTCCCCCGGGACAGGGATCTGAAGCTTTCTTT. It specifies CASSPPGQGSEAFF. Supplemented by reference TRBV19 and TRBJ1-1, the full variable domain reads DGGITQSPKYLFRKEGQNVTLSCEQNLNHDAMYWYRQDPGQGLRLIYYSQIVNDFQKGDIAEGYSVSREKKESFPLTVTSAQKNPTAFYLCASSPPGQGSEAFFGQGTRLTVV.

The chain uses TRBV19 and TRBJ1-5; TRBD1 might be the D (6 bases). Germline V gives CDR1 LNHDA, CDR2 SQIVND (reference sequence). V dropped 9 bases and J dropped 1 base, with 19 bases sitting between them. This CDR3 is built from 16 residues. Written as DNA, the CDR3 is TGTGCCAGCCGCTATGGGGGCAGTAGGAGCAATCAGCCCCAGCATTTT. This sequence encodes CASRYGGSRSNQPQHF.

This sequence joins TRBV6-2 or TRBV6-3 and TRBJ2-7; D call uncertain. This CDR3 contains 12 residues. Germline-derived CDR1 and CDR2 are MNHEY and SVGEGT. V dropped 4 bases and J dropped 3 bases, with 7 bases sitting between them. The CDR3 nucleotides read TGTGCCAGCAGTTTCGACATCTACGAGCAGTACTTC. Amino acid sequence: CASSFDIYEQYF.

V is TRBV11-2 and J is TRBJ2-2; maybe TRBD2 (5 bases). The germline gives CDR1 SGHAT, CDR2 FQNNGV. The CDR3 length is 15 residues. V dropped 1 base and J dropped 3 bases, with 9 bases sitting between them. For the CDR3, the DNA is TGTGCCAGCAGCTTAGGGAGGACGGACACCGGGGAGCTGTTTTTT. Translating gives CASSLGRTDTGELFF.

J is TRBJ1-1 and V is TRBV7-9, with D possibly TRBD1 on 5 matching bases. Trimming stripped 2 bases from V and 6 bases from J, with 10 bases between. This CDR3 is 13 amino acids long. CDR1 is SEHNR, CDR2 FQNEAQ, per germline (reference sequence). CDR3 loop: CASSLRGNAEAFF. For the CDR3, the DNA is TGTGCCAGCAGCTTAAGGGGAAACGCTGAAGCTTTCTTT.

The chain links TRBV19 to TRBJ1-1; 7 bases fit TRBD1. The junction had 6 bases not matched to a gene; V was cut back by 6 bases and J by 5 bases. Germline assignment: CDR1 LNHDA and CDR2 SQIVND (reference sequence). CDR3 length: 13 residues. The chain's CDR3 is CASSPTGETEAFF. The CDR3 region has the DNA TGTGCCAGTAGCCCAACAGGGGAGACTGAAGCTTTCTTT.

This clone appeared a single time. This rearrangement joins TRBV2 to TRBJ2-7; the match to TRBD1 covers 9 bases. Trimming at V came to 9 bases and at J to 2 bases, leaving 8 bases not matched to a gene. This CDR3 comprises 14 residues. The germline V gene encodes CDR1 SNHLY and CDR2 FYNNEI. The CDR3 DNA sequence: TGTGCCAGACAGGGGGCAGAGGGGACCTACGAGCAGTACTTC. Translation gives CARQGAEGTYEQYF.

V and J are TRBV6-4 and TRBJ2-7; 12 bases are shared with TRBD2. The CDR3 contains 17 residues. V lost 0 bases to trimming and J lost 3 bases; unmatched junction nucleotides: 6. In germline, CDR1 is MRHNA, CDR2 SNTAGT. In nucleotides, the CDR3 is TGTGCCAGCAGTGACTCTGGATGGACTAGCGGGATCTACGAGCAGTACTTC. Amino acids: CASSDSGWTSGIYEQYF.

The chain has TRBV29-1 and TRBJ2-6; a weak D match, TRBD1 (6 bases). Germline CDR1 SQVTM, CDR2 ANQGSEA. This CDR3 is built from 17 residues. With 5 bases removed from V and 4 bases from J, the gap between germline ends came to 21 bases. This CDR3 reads CSVKPTGIVDGANVLTF. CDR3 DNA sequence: TGCAGCGTTAAACCGACAGGAATAGTGGACGGGGCCAACGTCCTGACTTTC.

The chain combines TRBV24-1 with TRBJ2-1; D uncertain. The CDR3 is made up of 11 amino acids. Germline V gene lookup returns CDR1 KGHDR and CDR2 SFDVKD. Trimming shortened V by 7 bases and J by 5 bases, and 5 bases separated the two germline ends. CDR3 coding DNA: TGTGCCACCAGAATCGACAATGAGCAGTTCTTC. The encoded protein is CATRIDNEQFF.

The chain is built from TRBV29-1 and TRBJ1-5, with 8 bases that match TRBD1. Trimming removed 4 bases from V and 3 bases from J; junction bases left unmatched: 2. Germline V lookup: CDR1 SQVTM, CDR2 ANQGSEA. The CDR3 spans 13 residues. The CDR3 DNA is TGCAGCGTTGGACAGGGGCTCAATCAGCCCCAGCATTTT. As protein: CSVGQGLNQPQHF. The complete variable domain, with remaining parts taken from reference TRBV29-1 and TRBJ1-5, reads SAVISQKPSRDICQRGTSLTIQCQVDSQVTMMFWYRQQPGQSLTLIATANQGSEATYESGFVIDKFPISRPNLTFSTLTVSNMSPEDSSIYLCSVGQGLNQPQHFGDGTRLSIL.

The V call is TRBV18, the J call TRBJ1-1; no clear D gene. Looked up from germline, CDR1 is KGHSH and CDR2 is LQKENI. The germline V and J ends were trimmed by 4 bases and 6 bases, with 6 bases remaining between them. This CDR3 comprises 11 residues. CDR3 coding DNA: TGTGCCAGCTCACAACAATCTGAAGCTTTCTTT. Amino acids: CASSQQSEAFF. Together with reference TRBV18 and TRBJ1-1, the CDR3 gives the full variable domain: NAGVMQNPRHLVRRRGQEARLRCSPMKGHSHVYWYRQLPEEGLKFMVYLQKENIIDESGMPKERFSAEFPKEGPSILRIQQVVRGDSAAYFCASSQQSEAFFGQGTRLTVV.

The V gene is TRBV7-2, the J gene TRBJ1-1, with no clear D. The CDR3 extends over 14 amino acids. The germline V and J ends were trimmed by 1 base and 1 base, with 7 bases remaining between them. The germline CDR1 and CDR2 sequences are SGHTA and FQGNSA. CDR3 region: CASSLGQTNTEAFF. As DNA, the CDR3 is TGTGCCAGCAGCTTAGGACAAACGAACACTGAAGCTTTCTTT.

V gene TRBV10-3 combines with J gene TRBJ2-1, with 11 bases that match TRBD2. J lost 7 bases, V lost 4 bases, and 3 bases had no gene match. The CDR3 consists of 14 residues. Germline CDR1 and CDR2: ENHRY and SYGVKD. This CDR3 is CAISGASGRNEQFF. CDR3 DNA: TGTGCCATCAGTGGTGCTAGCGGGAGGAATGAGCAGTTCTTC.

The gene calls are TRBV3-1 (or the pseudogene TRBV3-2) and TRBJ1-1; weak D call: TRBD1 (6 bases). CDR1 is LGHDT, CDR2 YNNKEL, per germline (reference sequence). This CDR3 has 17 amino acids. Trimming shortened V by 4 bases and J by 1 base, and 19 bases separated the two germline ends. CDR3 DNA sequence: TGTGCCAGCAGCCTAACAACAGCCGGGACATCGAACACTGAAGCTTTCTTT. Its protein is CASSLTTAGTSNTEAFF.

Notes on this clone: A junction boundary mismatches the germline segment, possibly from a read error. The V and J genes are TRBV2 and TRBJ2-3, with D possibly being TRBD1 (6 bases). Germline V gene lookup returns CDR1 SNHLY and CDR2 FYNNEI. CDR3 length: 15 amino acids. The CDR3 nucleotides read TGTGCCAGCAGGGAAGGGGGTAGCGTGGCAGATACGCAGTATTTT. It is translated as CASREGGSVADTQYF.

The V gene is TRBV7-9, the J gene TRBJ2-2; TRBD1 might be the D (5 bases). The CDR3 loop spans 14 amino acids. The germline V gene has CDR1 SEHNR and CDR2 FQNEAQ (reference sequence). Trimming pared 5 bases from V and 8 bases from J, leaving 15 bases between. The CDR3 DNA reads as TGTGCCAGCAGCACCCGACAGTTAGAGGGGGAGCTGTTTTTT. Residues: CASSTRQLEGELFF.

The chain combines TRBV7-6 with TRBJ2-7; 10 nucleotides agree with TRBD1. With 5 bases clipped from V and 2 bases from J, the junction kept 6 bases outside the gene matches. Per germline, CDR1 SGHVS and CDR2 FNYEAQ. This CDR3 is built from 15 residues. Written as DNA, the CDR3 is TGTGCCAGCAGCCCGGGACAGGGGAGAGCCTACGAGCAGTACTTC. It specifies CASSPGQGRAYEQYF.